The clone carrying this T cell receptor beta chain was detected only a few times. Its antigen remains unidentified. These data belong to a study of T cells after yellow fever vaccination. Study-level results: A small share of clonotypes appeared in both CD4 and CD8 compartments. Within FACS-sorted repertoires, abundant clonotypes contaminating from the bulk population could be present. Weaker in magnitude, the secondary response showed a faster peak on day 5 versus 15. The booster response re-showed most primary clones: about 96% CD4, approximately 90% CD8.

In TCRdb, the 5' RACE reads were re-called with MiXCR into one record per CDR3 protein. The table lists roughly 340,000 distinct CDR3 sequences, around 3.9% of them singletons. Germline V gives CDR1 SGHKS, CDR2 YYEKEE (reference sequence). V lost 4 bases, J lost 2 bases, and 17 bases lay in between. CDR3 length: 16 amino acids. This chain uses TRBV5-5 with TRBJ2-3; either TRBD1 or TRBD2 may fit D (6 bases each). The starting material was PBMCs, obtained 5 days after the yellow fever booster vaccination. This TCR came from a man aged 18-30 years who received the YFV17D yellow fever vaccine. The CDR3, as DNA: TGTGCCAGCAGCCGGGGGCGGTCGGCGCACACAGATACGCAGTATTTT. Protein product: CASSRGRSAHTDTQYF.